The 24 T cell receptor beta chains in this list originate from one sample, sequenced in a study of CD8+CD57+ T cells in acquired aplastic anemia. Flow cytometry had shown expanded CD8+CD57+ cells in the patients chosen for sequencing. CDR3 and TCR beta VDJ profiling relied on genomic DNA as the template. MiXCR, applied by TCRdb to the reads, yields one record per CDR3 protein. The sample holds under 200,000 distinct CDR3 sequences, 71% seen once. Sequenced: sorted CD4+, CD8+, or CD8+CD57+ T cells (not recorded which) from PBMCs. Source of these receptors: a human donor with aplastic anemia.

J is TRBJ2-1 and V is TRBV19, with 12 bases that match TRBD2. Per the germline V gene, CDR1 is LNHDA and CDR2 is SQIVND (reference sequence). J was trimmed by 1 base and V by 10 bases; bases with no gene match: 5. The CDR3 is 15 amino acids. The CDR3 loop reads CATALAGGSYNEQFF. DNA of the CDR3: TGTGCCACCGCTCTAGCGGGGGGGTCCTACAATGAGCAGTTCTTC.

This clonotype has more than one count but fewer than ten. V and J are TRBV11-2 and TRBJ2-7; TRBD1 is a possible D gene (6 bases). Germline V gene sequence: CDR1 SGHAT, CDR2 FQNNGV. This CDR3 contains 14 residues. V dropped 2 bases and J dropped 2 bases, with 10 bases sitting between them. The CDR3 nucleotides are TGTGCCAGCAGCTTACCGGGACAACCCTACGAGCAGTACTTC. Protein sequence: CASSLPGQPYEQYF. Combining the CDR3 with reference TRBV11-2 and TRBJ2-7 gives the whole variable domain EAGVAQSPRYKIIEKRQSVAFWCNPISGHATLYWYQQILGQGPKLLIQFQNNGVVDDSQLPKDRFSAERLKGVDSTLKIQPAKLEDSAVYLCASSLPGQPYEQYFGPGTRLTVT.

J is TRBJ2-1 and V is TRBV14; 11 positions agree with TRBD2. Germline-derived CDR1 and CDR2 are SGHDN and FVKESK. V lost 3 bases, J lost 9 bases, and 4 bases stayed unmatched. The CDR3 consists of 14 residues. The CDR3 bases are TGTGCCAGCAGCCAGCCGACTAGCGGGATTGAGCAGTTCTTC. Protein product: CASSQPTSGIEQFF. Full variable domain (rest looked up from reference TRBV14 and TRBJ2-1): EAGVTQFPSHSVIEKGQTVTLRCDPISGHDNLYWYRRVMGKEIKFLLHFVKESKQDESGMPNNRFLAERTGGTYSTLKVQPAELEDSGVYFCASSQPTSGIEQFFGPGTRLTVL.

The chain combines TRBV19 with TRBJ2-2; TRBD2 might be the D (6 bases). Germline loops: CDR1 LNHDA, CDR2 SQIVND (reference sequence). The CDR3 length is 16 residues. Trimming shortened V by 3 bases and J by 6 bases, and 17 bases separated the two germline ends. Here the CDR3 reads CASSIEARRRAGELFF. The CDR3 region has the DNA TGTGCCAGTAGTATTGAGGCAAGGAGGAGGGCCGGGGAGCTGTTTTTT.

On this clonotype itself: As the CDR3 is not closed by the conserved phenylalanine or tryptophan, this likely results from a read error. The rearrangement links TRBV20-1 to TRBJ2-3, with D maybe TRBD2 (6 bases). The CDR3 totals 14 residues. V was shortened by 7 bases and J by 4 bases, with 18 bases between the two germline ends. Germline-derived CDR1 and CDR2 are DFQATT and SNEGSKA (reference sequence). This CDR3 is CSDSPGVRADTQYL. The CDR3 DNA reads TGCAGTGACTCTCCGGGAGTTAGGGCAGATACGCAGTATCTT.

Many counts were recorded for this clonotype. J is TRBJ2-7 and V is TRBV6-1; TRBD2 aligns across 7 bases. Germline V CDR1 and CDR2: MNHNS, SASEGT. The CDR3 has 14 residues. V gave up 2 bases and J gave up 4 bases; unmatched junction bases: 5. The CDR3 DNA is TGTGCCAGCAGTGAACCGCAGGGAGGGTACGAGCAGTACGTC. Protein product: CASSEPQGGYEQYV.

The V call is TRBV20-1, the J call TRBJ2-1; D uncertain. Germline V lookup: CDR1 DFQATT, CDR2 SNEGSKA (reference sequence). V lost 5 bases and J lost 0, with 11 bases in between. The CDR3 is made up of 14 amino acids. The CDR3 protein is CSAGPAGSYNEQFF. The CDR3 region has the DNA TGCAGTGCTGGACCTGCTGGCTCCTACAATGAGCAGTTCTTC.

The chain recombines TRBV20-1 with TRBJ1-1; D might be TRBD1 (5 bases). V was cut by 3 bases and J by 0 bases, with 17 bases left in between. Per the germline V gene, CDR1 is DFQATT and CDR2 is SNEGSKA (reference sequence). The CDR3 extends over 16 amino acids. The CDR3 DNA reads TGCAGTGCTAGGGGTCCGACAGATTTCCTGAACACTGAAGCTTTCTTT. Protein: CSARGPTDFLNTEAFF.

The rearrangement joins TRBV19 to TRBJ1-1; D gene unclear. This CDR3 spans 13 amino acids. Trimming pared 5 bases from V and 8 bases from J, leaving 15 bases between. Germline values: CDR1 LNHDA, CDR2 SQIVND (reference sequence). DNA for the CDR3: TGTGCCAGTAGTCTAAGGACCTCCGCGGAAGCTTTCTTT. Its translation: CASSLRTSAEAFF.

The chain joins TRBV7-9 to TRBJ2-1, with D maybe TRBD2 (6 bases). Germline V gives CDR1 SEHNR, CDR2 FQNEAQ (reference sequence). V lost 3 bases to trimming and J lost 6 bases, with 12 bases between them. There are 14 residues in the CDR3. CDR3 region: CASSLDYAGNEQFF. The CDR3, as DNA: TGTGCCAGCAGCTTGGACTACGCAGGCAATGAGCAGTTCTTC.

This chain links TRBV7-9 with TRBJ2-3; D not resolved. The CDR3 is 11 residues long. V was pared by 4 bases and J by 12 bases, with 11 bases between. Germline CDR1 SEHNR, CDR2 FQNEAQ (reference sequence). CDR3 residues: CASSSDKDQYF. Written as DNA, the CDR3 is TGTGCCAGCAGCTCAGATAAAGATCAGTATTTT. Together with reference TRBV7-9 and TRBJ2-3, the CDR3 gives the full variable domain: DTGVSQNPRHKITKRGQNVTFRCDPISEHNRLYWYRQTLGQGPEFLTYFQNEAQLEKSRLLSDRFSAERPKGSFSTLEIQRTEQGDSAMYLCASSSDKDQYFGPGTRLTVL.

The chain links TRBV25-1 to TRBJ1-5; unclear D gene. CDR1 and CDR2 from the germline V gene are MGHDK and SYGVNS. This CDR3 contains 14 residues. Trimming stripped 4 bases from V and 3 bases from J, with 10 bases between. The CDR3 sequence: CASSGAGNNQPQHF. The CDR3 DNA reads TGTGCCAGCAGTGGGGCGGGCAACAATCAGCCCCAGCATTTT.

The chain couples TRBV7-9 to TRBJ2-3, with 11 bases identical to TRBD2. V was clipped by 3 bases and J by 1 base; unmatched bases: 3. CDR1 SEHNR and CDR2 FQNEAQ come from the germline V gene (reference sequence). The CDR3 is 16 amino acids. The CDR3: CASSFSLAGGTDTQYF. DNA for the CDR3: TGTGCCAGCAGCTTCTCACTAGCGGGGGGCACAGATACGCAGTATTTT.

The chain recombines TRBV5-6 with TRBJ1-1, with D unresolved. Trimming shortened V by 4 bases and J by 5 bases, and 15 bases separated the two germline ends. The germline V gene encodes CDR1 SGHDT and CDR2 YYEEEE. The CDR3 is 14 amino acids. CDR3: CASSLRVMGTEAFF. The CDR3 region has the DNA TGTGCCAGCAGCCTGCGGGTTATGGGAACTGAAGCTTTCTTT.

V gene TRBV10-3 combines with J gene TRBJ2-3, with D tentatively TRBD1 (6 bases). The V gene's germline CDR1 is ENHRY and CDR2 SYGVKD. The CDR3 covers 14 residues. Trimming shortened V by 1 base and J by 1 base, and 6 bases separated the two germline ends. The CDR3 loop is CAISEWTGTDTQYF. The CDR3 nucleotides are TGTGCCATCAGTGAGTGGACAGGCACAGATACGCAGTATTTT.

This chain connects TRBV7-2 to TRBJ1-1; D is perhaps TRBD1 (5 bases). V shed 1 base and J shed 3 bases, with 9 bases lying between them. The CDR3 totals 14 residues. Germline V gene lookup returns CDR1 SGHTA and CDR2 FQGNSA. As DNA, the CDR3 is TGTGCCAGCAGCTTAGATCCGGGGGACACTGAAGCTTTCTTT. Residues: CASSLDPGDTEAFF. Filled out from reference TRBV7-2 and TRBJ1-1, the complete variable domain reads GAGVSQSPSNKVTEKGKDVELRCDPISGHTALYWYRQSLGQGLEFLIYFQGNSAPDKSGLPSDRFSAERTGGSVSTLTIQRTQQEDSAVYLCASSLDPGDTEAFFGQGTRLTVV.

The genes are TRBV10-1 and TRBJ2-3; 7 bases line up with TRBD1. Germline trimming cut 6 bases from V and 9 bases from J; bases unmatched to any gene: 9. The CDR3 contains 13 residues. Germline-derived CDR1 and CDR2 are WNHNN and SYGVQD (reference sequence). The CDR3: CASSPETGSTQYF. The CDR3 region has the DNA TGCGCCAGCAGCCCAGAGACAGGGTCGACGCAGTATTTT.

The rearrangement joins TRBV20-1 to TRBJ2-3; D perhaps matches TRBD1 (5 bases). V was shortened by 8 bases and J by 1 base, with 16 bases between the two germline ends. Germline loops: CDR1 DFQATT, CDR2 SNEGSKA (reference sequence). This CDR3 spans 14 amino acids. CDR3 DNA sequence: TGCAGTAGTACTGCAGGGTTGGGCACAGATACGCAGTATTTT. It codes for CSSTAGLGTDTQYF.

The chain uses TRBV7-2 and TRBJ2-1; D is possibly TRBD1 (7 bases). V shed 6 bases and J shed 4 bases, with 16 bases lying between them. This CDR3 has 15 residues. CDR1 is SGHTA, CDR2 FQGNSA, per germline. CDR3 nucleotides: TGTGCCAGCAGTTATGTGACAGGGAGGTACAATGAGCAGTTCTTC. Encoded protein: CASSYVTGRYNEQFF.

This rearrangement joins TRBV25-1 to TRBJ1-1; no reliable D call. This CDR3 is 13 amino acids long. With 7 bases removed from V and 3 bases from J, the gap between germline ends came to 12 bases. Germline CDR1 is MGHDK and CDR2 is SYGVNS. CDR3 protein: CASTHQADTEAFF. The CDR3 nucleotides read TGTGCCAGCACCCACCAGGCGGACACTGAAGCTTTCTTT.

This clonotype was detected only a few times. The chain recombines TRBV10-3 with TRBJ2-7, with unresolved D. The V end lost 2 bases, the J end lost 0 bases, and 5 bases lay between the germline ends. From germline, CDR1 is ENHRY and CDR2 SYGVKD. This CDR3 contains 13 residues. CDR3 sequence (DNA): TGTGCCATCAGTGAGGTCGGCTCCTACGAGCAGTACTTC. The encoded protein is CAISEVGSYEQYF.

The V gene is TRBV6-6, the J gene TRBJ1-6; no firm D call. This CDR3 has 13 amino acids. V lost 5 bases to trimming and J lost 10 bases, with 12 bases between them. Germline V gives CDR1 MNHNY, CDR2 SVGAGI (reference sequence). This CDR3 reads CASSNEKSSPLHF. The CDR3 DNA sequence: TGTGCCAGCAGTAATGAGAAGAGCTCACCCCTCCACTTT.

This clonotype was seen once. The CDR3 region has the DNA TGTGCCAGCAGCTCAGGACTAGCGACCTCCTACGAGCAGTACTTC. This encodes CASSSGLATSYEQYF. The chain links TRBV7-9 to TRBJ2-7, with 9 positions matching TRBD2. Germline CDR1 and CDR2: SEHNR and FQNEAQ (reference sequence). The CDR3 has 15 residues. V lost 4 bases and J lost 0; bases outside the gene matches: 4.

The chain links TRBV20-1 to TRBJ1-1; possible D gene TRBD1, 6 bases. The V and J ends lost 3 bases and 4 bases respectively, with 15 bases between them. The CDR3 length is 14 residues. Germline values: CDR1 DFQATT, CDR2 SNEGSKA (reference sequence). CDR3 in amino acids: CSASYTGLGTEAFF. CDR3 DNA: TGCAGTGCTAGCTATACAGGGTTGGGCACTGAAGCTTTCTTT.